The 18 T cell receptor beta chains reported below all come from one sample, sequenced in a study of early stage breast cancer tumors. The protocol was immunoSEQ multiplex PCR, while the TCRdb copy is restricted to in-frame clones and leaves out a portion. The sample has about 11,000 clones; 55% to 75% are singletons. The sequenced sample was breast tumor tissue. These receptors were obtained from a person between 35 and 49 years old with breast cancer.

The CDR3 bases are TGTGCCTGGACCCCCGGGAGCCAAGAGACCCAGTACTTC. It specifies CAWTPGSQETQYF. The chain links TRBV30 to TRBJ2-5; D might be TRBD2 (6 bases). The V end lost 4 bases, the J end lost 1 base, and 10 bases lay between the germline ends. The CDR3 is made up of 13 amino acids. Germline V gives CDR1 GTSNPN, CDR2 SVGIG (reference sequence). The variable domain in full, completed from reference TRBV30 and TRBJ2-5, reads SQTIHQWPATLVQPVGSPLSLECTVEGTSNPNLYWYRQAAGRGLQLLFYSVGIGQISSEVPQNLSASRPQDRQFILSSKKLLLSDSGFYLCAWTPGSQETQYFGPGTRLLVL.

The table lists this clone with a count of one. J is TRBJ2-5 and V is TRBV5-1; the D gene is possibly TRBD2 (6 bases). V lost 0 bases, J lost 5 bases, and 11 bases lay in between. This CDR3 has 14 amino acids. Germline V gene data show CDR1 as SGHRS and CDR2 as YFSETQ. CDR3 sequence reads: CASSLAGGDETQYF. DNA for the CDR3: TGCGCCAGCAGCTTGGCCGGGGGTGACGAGACCCAGTACTTC.

The chain has TRBV27 and TRBJ1-1; 7 positions agree with TRBD1. Looked up from germline, CDR1 is MNHEY and CDR2 is SMNVEV (reference sequence). V gave up 11 bases and J gave up 4 bases; unmatched junction bases: 16. The CDR3 runs 15 residues. CDR3 nucleotide sequence: TGTGCCTCCTCAAGACAGGGTCTACTGGCCACTGAAGCTTTCTTT. This sequence encodes CASSRQGLLATEAFF.

Turning to this clone: This same CDR3 is encoded by further DNA sequences in the sample. The chain employs TRBV5-1 and TRBJ1-4; D perhaps matches TRBD1 (5 bases). Trimming removed 0 bases from V and 0 bases from J, with 12 bases in between. This CDR3 is 17 amino acids long. Germline V gene lookup returns CDR1 SGHRS and CDR2 YFSETQ. The CDR3 DNA is TGCGCCAGCAGCTTGGGGCAGGGCAGGGCAACTAATGAAAAACTGTTTTTT. It translates to CASSLGQGRATNEKLFF.

This clone was observed a few times. This sequence joins TRBV7-9 and TRBJ2-3, with TRBD2 as a possible D gene (5 bases). V gave up 5 bases and J gave up 1 base, with 13 bases separating them. From germline, CDR1 is SEHNR and CDR2 FQNEAQ (reference sequence). The CDR3 has 15 residues. CDR3 coding DNA: TGTGCCAGCAGCCCCCGGGATAGCGGCACAGATACGCAGTATTTT. Protein: CASSPRDSGTDTQYF.

This clone was observed a few times. This chain links TRBV21-1 with TRBJ2-7; TRBD2 is the table's D call and was not checked against the DNA. TRBV21-1 is flagged as a pseudogene. The CDR3 runs 15 residues. The CDR3 DNA reads as TGTGCCAGCAGCACTCTGGGGACTAGGAGATACGAGCAGTACTTC. This encodes CASSTLGTRRYEQYF.

The genes are TRBV10-3 and TRBJ1-5; 7 bases map to TRBD1. The CDR3 spans 15 residues. Germline V gives CDR1 ENHRY, CDR2 SYGVKD. The V gene end was trimmed by 0 bases and the J gene end by 3 bases; junction bases not matched to a gene: 2. CDR3 nucleotides: TGTGCCATCAGTGAGTCGGGGACAGTCAATCAGCCCCAGCATTTT. This translates into CAISESGTVNQPQHF.

This clone was detected only once. The CDR3 DNA reads as TGCGCCAGCAGCTTGGAAACTAGCACAGATACGCAGTATTTT. This gives the protein CASSLETSTDTQYF. The rearrangement uses TRBV5-1 and TRBJ2-3, with no clear D. The germline gives CDR1 SGHRS, CDR2 YFSETQ. Deletions cut 0 bases from V and 0 bases from J, with 5 bases between. The CDR3 spans 14 residues.

CDR3 in amino acids: CASRSRKREGGRYEQYF. CDR3 bases: TGTGCCAGCCGATCCCGCAAGCGGGAGGGCGGTCGGTACGAGCAGTACTTC. The chain combines TRBV13 with TRBJ2-7; 10 bases agree with TRBD2. The junction had 17 bases not matched to a gene; V was cut back by 8 bases and J by 4 bases. The CDR3 consists of 17 residues. CDR1 and CDR2 from the germline V gene are PRHDT and FYEKMQ (reference sequence). Full variable domain (outside the CDR3, taken from reference TRBV13 and TRBJ2-7): AAGVIQSPRHLIKEKRETATLKCYPIPRHDTVYWYQQGPGQDPQFLISFYEKMQSDKGSIPDRFSAQQFSDYHSELNMSSLELGDSALYFCASRSRKREGGRYEQYFGPGTRLTVT.

This sequence joins TRBV19 and TRBJ1-5; D unclear. CDR1 is LNHDA, CDR2 SQIVND, per germline (reference sequence). The CDR3 has 12 residues. V was pared by 9 bases and J by 0 bases, with 6 bases between. In nucleotides, the CDR3 is TGTGCCAGCCGCCCTAGCAATCAGCCCCAGCATTTT. As protein: CASRPSNQPQHF.

V and J are TRBV29-1 and TRBJ2-3; D possibly corresponds to TRBD2 (6 bases). The V end lost 0 bases, the J end lost 2 bases, and 21 bases lay between the germline ends. This CDR3 comprises 18 residues. Germline CDR1 and CDR2: SQVTM and ANQGSEA. This CDR3 reads CSVEDRGSGYHITDTQYF. CDR3 nucleotide sequence: TGCAGCGTTGAAGACCGGGGTAGCGGATACCACATCACAGATACGCAGTATTTT.

This clone was seen once. CDR3 bases: TGTGCCTGTTCATCCCTGTCGGCTGAAAAACTGTTTTTT. This gives the protein CACSSLSAEKLFF. The chain employs TRBV30 and TRBJ1-4; D not resolved. Deletions cut 6 bases from V and 7 bases from J, with 15 bases between. Germline values: CDR1 GTSNPN, CDR2 SVGIG (reference sequence). The CDR3 runs to 13 residues.

The chain carries TRBV5-1 and TRBJ2-3, with TRBD2 matching over 8 bases. This CDR3 comprises 16 residues. Unmatched junction bases numbered 9, after V lost 4 bases and J lost 2 bases. CDR1 SGHRS and CDR2 YFSETQ come from the germline V gene. CDR3 sequence (DNA): TGCGCCAGCAGCCACCAAGCGGGAGCAGACACAGATACGCAGTATTTT. Protein product: CASSHQAGADTDTQYF.

V usage is TRBV15 and J usage is TRBJ2-7; 12 nucleotides agree with TRBD2. J was trimmed by 4 bases and V by 1 base; bases with no gene match: 2. This CDR3 spans 15 amino acids. Germline assignment: CDR1 LNHNV and CDR2 YYDKDF (reference sequence). The CDR3 DNA is TGTGCCACCAGCAGAGGACTAGCGGGAGAATACGAGCAGTACTTC. This translates into CATSRGLAGEYEQYF.

The chain combines TRBV6-5 with TRBJ2-5; tentatively, D is TRBD2 (6 bases). The CDR3 consists of 15 residues. CDR1 is MNHEY, CDR2 SVGAGI, per germline. The V gene lost 5 bases and the J gene lost 2 bases, with 15 bases spanning the gap. Here the CDR3 DNA reads TGTGCCAGCAGTCCGCGACTAGGATCACAAGAGACCCAGTACTTC. This translates into CASSPRLGSQETQYF.

This clone was found once. This rearrangement joins TRBV7-8 to TRBJ1-5, with a possible D match to TRBD1 (5 bases). The length of the CDR3 is 18 residues. V was shortened by 2 bases and J by 6 bases, with 23 bases between the two germline ends. Per the germline V gene, CDR1 is SGHVS and CDR2 is FQNEAQ. This CDR3 is CASSLRGVVGLVGQPQHF. The DNA of the CDR3 is TGTGCCAGCAGCTTAAGGGGAGTTGTGGGTTTGGTAGGTCAGCCCCAGCATTTT.

The chain links TRBV18 to TRBJ2-2; D unresolved. Trimming left V 3 bases short and J 0 bases short, with 8 bases between. Germline CDR1 is KGHSH and CDR2 is LQKENI. The CDR3 extends over 15 amino acids. The CDR3 region has the DNA TGTGCCAGCTCACCGTTTTGGACGAACACCGGGGAGCTGTTTTTT. Translated, it gives CASSPFWTNTGELFF.

The chain has TRBV19 and TRBJ2-3; TRBD2 aligns across 8 bases. The germline V gene has CDR1 LNHDA and CDR2 SQIVND (reference sequence). J was trimmed by 4 bases and V by 3 bases; bases with no gene match: 21. CDR3 length: 20 residues. The CDR3 is CASSIEKPGVAGPSADTQYF. CDR3 coding DNA: TGTGCCAGTAGTATCGAGAAACCTGGGGTAGCGGGGCCATCAGCAGATACGCAGTATTTT. Together with reference TRBV19 and TRBJ2-3, the CDR3 gives the full variable domain: DGGITQSPKYLFRKEGQNVTLSCEQNLNHDAMYWYRQDPGQGLRLIYYSQIVNDFQKGDIAEGYSVSREKKESFPLTVTSAQKNPTAFYLCASSIEKPGVAGPSADTQYFGPGTRLTVL.